This T cell receptor (beta chain) was recovered during a study of post-analysis software for immune sequencing data. Study context: Disease courses included relapsing-remitting, secondary progressive and progressive-relapsing multiple sclerosis.

Carried by the TCR beta cDNA libraries were unique molecular identifiers. There were 1 to 10 million T cells, and 400,000 to 650,000 cDNA molecules came from them. TCRdb ran MiXCR on the PCR reads and lists one entry per CDR3 protein. The sample lists roughly 160,000 distinct CDR3 sequences; around 36% were seen once. This clonotype was seen many times. Its antigen is not known. Notes on the study in general: F measure clustering grouped samples strongly by preparation batch. In patients, TRBV5-6, TRBV5-1 and TRBV20-1 belonged to five or six TRBV segments found more frequently than in controls.

The germline gives CDR1 MRHNA, CDR2 SNTAGT. V was clipped by 0 bases and J by 6 bases; unmatched bases: 6. This CDR3 is 15 amino acids long. The chain carries TRBV6-4 and TRBJ1-1; 8 bases line up with TRBD1. This clonotype was obtained from a girl aged 5-17 years with multiple sclerosis. Material: blood, obtained after autologous hematopoietic stem cell transplantation. The CDR3 sequence is CASSDSDQGAAEAFF. The CDR3 DNA is TGTGCCAGCAGTGACTCTGATCAGGGGGCGGCTGAAGCTTTCTTT.